The entry below describes one T cell receptor beta chain. Source study methods: Quantification of nucleated cells was approximated via reference gene primer amplification. Clones were read by immunoSEQ multiplex PCR, and TCRdb kept only the in-frame ones, dropping some. The V and J calls and clone size come from that table; D and trimming were worked out from the DNA. The sample lists 300,000 to 450,000 clones; more than 75% were seen once. This sample was taken from a study of blood T cell repertoires in COVID-19. Background on the study: Sites in the United States, Italy and Spain provided acute and convalescent COVID-19 samples. In each case, the material was cDNA or gDNA derived from T cells, B-cell-depleted T cells, or PBMCs.

V was clipped by 6 bases and J by 7 bases, with 10 bases between them. The CDR3 totals 11 residues. Germline lookup yields CDR1 MGHDK and CDR2 SYGVNS. Sequenced sample: PBMCs or T cells enriched from blood (not recorded which). This chain connects TRBV25-1 to TRBJ2-7, with TRBD1 as a possible D gene (5 bases). The TCR comes from a middle-aged man in a cohort exposed to, infected with or recovered from COVID-19 (not recorded which). The CDR3 is CASSRQREQYF. The CDR3, as DNA: TGTGCCAGCAGCCGACAGAGGGAGCAGTACTTC.